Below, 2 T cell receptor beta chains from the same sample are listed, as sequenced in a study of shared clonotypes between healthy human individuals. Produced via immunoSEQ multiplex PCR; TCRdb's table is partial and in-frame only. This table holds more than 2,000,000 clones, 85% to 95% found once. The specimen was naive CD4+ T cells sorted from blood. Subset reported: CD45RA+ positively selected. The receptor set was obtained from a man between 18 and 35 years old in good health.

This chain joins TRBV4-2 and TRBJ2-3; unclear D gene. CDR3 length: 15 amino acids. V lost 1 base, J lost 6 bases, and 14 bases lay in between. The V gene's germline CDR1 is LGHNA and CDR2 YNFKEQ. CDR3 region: CASSQGAPGRDTQYF. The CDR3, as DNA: TGTGCCAGCAGCCAAGGGGCTCCCGGTCGGGATACGCAGTATTTT.

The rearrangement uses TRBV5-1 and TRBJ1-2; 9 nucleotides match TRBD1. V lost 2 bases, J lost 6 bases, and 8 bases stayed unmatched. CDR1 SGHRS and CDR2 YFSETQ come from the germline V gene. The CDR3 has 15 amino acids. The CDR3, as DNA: TGCGCCAGCAGCTTAGAGGGACAGGGCATCGATGGCTACACCTTC. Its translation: CASSLEGQGIDGYTF.